This T cell receptor (beta chain) appears in the sequencing data of a study of T cells in Graves' hyperthyroidism and ophthalmopathy. The study, taken as a whole, reports: Most clonotypes expanded in thyroid above 0.001 were likewise present in blood. Model output signaled ophthalmopathy a median around 6.9 months ahead of onset.

This CDR3 region has 14 residues. V was pared by 5 bases and J by 1 base, with 10 bases between. In germline, CDR1 is SNHLY, CDR2 FYNNEI. Hyperthyroidism, newly diagnosed and lasting under 2 months, affected patients aged 18 to 65. There were TCR beta CDR3 regions amplified from RNA transcripts. The HTBI primer set was used in a first-round RT-PCR of the TCR CDR3. Using its own MiXCR run on the multiplex PCR reads, TCRdb lists one record per CDR3 protein. The sample contains around 350,000 distinct CDR3 sequences, about a sixth of which appear only once. This clonotype has a count of ten or more. What it binds is not known.

Sample: blood. The chain combines TRBV2 with TRBJ2-3; D is perhaps TRBD2 (6 bases). The sequence was collected from a woman in her thirties with Graves' hyperthyroidism that later progressed to Graves' ophthalmopathy. CDR3 DNA: TGTGCCAGCAGTAAAGGGGAGGGCACAGATACGCAGTATTTT. Amino acid sequence: CASSKGEGTDTQYF. The variable domain in full, with the rest retrieved from reference TRBV2 and TRBJ2-3, is EPEVTQTPSHQVTQMGQEVILRCVPISNHLYFYWYRQILGQKVEFLVSFYNNEISEKSEIFDDQFSVERPDGSNFTLKIRSTKLEDSAMYFCASSKGEGTDTQYFGPGTRLTVL.